These 18 T cell receptor beta chains were all obtained from the same sample, sequenced in a study of post-analysis software for immune sequencing data. Broader study findings: Patients showed TRBV5-6, TRBV5-1 and TRBV20-1 among a few TRBV segments more frequent than in controls.

For these receptors, no antigen is known. TCR beta cDNA libraries had unique molecular identifiers. TCRdb re-derived calls from the PCR reads in MiXCR, one entry per CDR3 protein. Of 650,000 to 850,000 distinct CDR3 sequences detected, about 57% appear once; the ten largest clones hold about 4.5%. Sequencing input: blood. Every receptor here comes from a girl between 10 and 17 years old with multiple sclerosis.

The V and J genes are TRBV7-8 and TRBJ2-3; TRBD2 matches at 7 bases. V gave up 5 bases and J gave up 0 bases; unmatched junction bases: 5. The germline gives CDR1 SGHVS, CDR2 FQNEAQ. CDR3 length: 15 residues. The CDR3 coding sequence is TGTGCCAGCAGCCCCCACGGGGGGAGCACAGATACGCAGTATTTT. It yields the protein CASSPHGGSTDTQYF.

For this clonotype: A much larger clone lies a single base off, so this may be a read error. This rearrangement joins TRBV4-1 to TRBJ2-7, with D tentatively TRBD1 or TRBD2 (5 bases each). Germline lookup yields CDR1 MGHRA and CDR2 YSYEKL. This CDR3 spans 14 amino acids. The CDR3 nucleotides read TGCGCCAGCAGCCAAGGGGGGAACTCCTGCGAGCAGTACTTC. It specifies CASSQGGNSCEQYF.

This sequence joins TRBV7-2 and TRBJ2-7, with D tentatively TRBD2 (5 bases). Germline V lookup: CDR1 SGHTA, CDR2 FQGNSA. The CDR3 is 15 residues long. Trimming pared 0 bases from V and 3 bases from J, leaving 12 bases between. CDR3 DNA: TGTGCCAGCAGCTTAGCGTTCCAGGCGGGCTACGAGCAGTACTTC. Amino acid sequence: CASSLAFQAGYEQYF.

On this clonotype itself: An end of the junction differs from the germline gene, which may be a read error. This sequence joins TRBV12-3 or TRBV12-4 and TRBJ2-7; TRBD1 is a possible D gene (6 bases). This CDR3 has 14 amino acids. The CDR3 spells CASSTTGTPYGQYF. CDR3 nucleotide sequence: TGTGCCAGCTCAACGACGGGGACACCTTACGGGCAGTACTTC.

The chain joins TRBV29-1 to TRBJ1-1; D gene uncertain. CDR3 size: 13 residues. V was cut by 4 bases and J by 2 bases, with 11 bases left in between. Looked up from germline, CDR1 is SQVTM and CDR2 is ANQGSEA. As DNA, the CDR3 is TGCAGCGTTGGACATAAGATTAACACTGAAGCTTTCTTT. It yields the protein CSVGHKINTEAFF.

This clonotype has just a few counts. This rearrangement joins TRBV6-4 to TRBJ2-1, with 10 bases matching TRBD2. The CDR3 runs to 14 residues. Per the germline V gene, CDR1 is MRHNA and CDR2 is SNTAGT. The J segment lost 8 bases and the V segment lost 3 bases, leaving 4 bases of the junction unmatched. CDR3 sequence reads: CASSELAGIYEQFF. The CDR3 bases are TGTGCCAGCAGTGAACTAGCGGGAATCTATGAGCAGTTCTTC.

This clonotype was seen a single time. One junction end disagrees with the germline gene, perhaps due to a read error. V and J are TRBV9 and TRBJ2-7; 9 bases agree with TRBD2. The CDR3 sequence is 14 residues long. CDR1 is SGDLS, CDR2 YYNGEE, per germline. In DNA, the CDR3 is TGTGCCAGCAGCCGGGGCGGGAGGGCCTACGAGCGGTACTTC. As protein: CASSRGGRAYERYF.

DNA of the CDR3: TGTGCCAGCAGCCAAACTAACGAGCAGTACTTC. Translation gives CASSQTNEQYF. The chain links TRBV3-1 to TRBJ2-7; D is unresolved. The CDR3 is 11 residues long. Trimming pared 2 bases from V and 5 bases from J, leaving 4 bases between. The germline gives CDR1 LGHDT, CDR2 YNNKEL (reference sequence).

The rearrangement uses TRBV27 and TRBJ2-5, with D tentatively TRBD2 (6 bases). The J call may be in error: the DNA end matches TRBJ2-7 better. Germline CDR1 MNHEY, CDR2 SMNVEV (reference sequence). The CDR3 runs to 14 residues. The CDR3 DNA is TGTGCCAGCAGTTTGACGGGGGTTGGGTACGAGCAGTACTTC. Its translation is CASSLTGVGYEQYF.

The chain joins TRBV13 to TRBJ2-5; 11 positions match TRBD1. The DNA end favors TRBJ2-7, so the J call may be wrong. In germline, CDR1 is PRHDT, CDR2 FYEKMQ (reference sequence). CDR3 length: 15 amino acids. The DNA of the CDR3 is TGTGCCAGCAGCTTCGGACAGGGGGCGGACTACGAGCAGTACTTC. This translates into CASSFGQGADYEQYF.

The V and J genes are TRBV9 and TRBJ2-3; 8 positions agree with TRBD1. CDR1 is SGDLS, CDR2 YYNGEE, per germline. Unmatched junction bases numbered 1, after V lost 0 bases and J lost 1 base. The CDR3 is made up of 15 amino acids. CDR3 DNA sequence: TGTGCCAGCAGCGTAGAGGGACAGGGCACAGATACGCAGTATTTT. It specifies CASSVEGQGTDTQYF.

The chain couples TRBV30 to TRBJ2-7, with a tentative D call TRBD2 (6 bases). The germline CDR1 and CDR2 sequences are GTSNPN and SVGIG (reference sequence). Trimming cost V 5 bases and J 5 bases, with 25 bases left between them. The CDR3 extends over 16 amino acids. CDR3 sequence (DNA): TGTGCCTGGGGGGCCTCGCCGGGGGTCTCTTATAACGAGCAGTACTTC. This translates into CAWGASPGVSYNEQYF.

This chain uses TRBV15 with TRBJ2-7; D is uncertain. V was clipped by 6 bases and J by 5 bases, with 17 bases between them. Germline CDR1 LNHNV, CDR2 YYDKDF (reference sequence). This CDR3 is 14 amino acids long. Written as DNA, the CDR3 is TGTGCCACCAGTATGGGCTGGTCCTCAGACGAGCAGTACTTC. Protein: CATSMGWSSDEQYF.

Comments on this clonotype: It is unclear where the CDR3 begins or ends on the DNA, so no DNA is shown, and the CDR3 is as TCRdb lists it. This rearrangement joins TRBV12-3 or TRBV12-4 to TRBJ2-7; the table's D call, TRBD1, has no DNA check behind it. The CDR3 region is 13 residues in length, termini included. CDR3 protein: CASSLSGPNEQYF.

This clonotype has only a few counts. The chain couples TRBV15 to TRBJ1-4; D unresolved. The CDR3 contains 15 residues. The V gene's germline CDR1 is LNHNV and CDR2 YYDKDF (reference sequence). V was clipped by 5 bases and J by 1 base, with 11 bases between them. Here the CDR3 DNA reads TGTGCCACCAGCGGGTCAGGCGGAACTAATGAAAAACTGTTTTTT. Amino acid sequence: CATSGSGGTNEKLFF. Drawing the rest from reference TRBV15 and TRBJ1-4, the complete variable domain is DAMVIQNPRYQVTQFGKPVTLSCSQTLNHNVMYWYQQKSSQAPKLLFHYYDKDFNNEADTPDNFQSRRPNTSFCFLDIRSPGLGDTAMYLCATSGSGGTNEKLFFGSGTQLSVL.

This clonotype was found a few times. V is TRBV10-3 and J is TRBJ2-7, with TRBD1 identical over 7 bases. V shed 4 bases, J shed 3 bases, and the junction held 6 bases outside the gene matches. The CDR3 is 14 residues long. CDR1 is ENHRY, CDR2 SYGVKD, per germline. In DNA form, the CDR3 reads TGTGCCATCAGTGTAGGGACAGACTTCTACGAGCAGTACTTC. Translating gives CAISVGTDFYEQYF.

The rearrangement links TRBV4-2 to TRBJ2-4; either TRBD1 or TRBD2 may supply D (5 bases each). V was trimmed by 0 bases and J by 8 bases, leaving 17 bases between them. There are 16 residues in the CDR3. Germline V gene data show CDR1 as LGHNA and CDR2 as YNFKEQ. CDR3 bases: TGTGCCAGCAGCCAAGATTTGGGGGAATTAGGTGACATTCAGTACTTC. Residues: CASSQDLGELGDIQYF.

CDR3 protein: CASSPRLGGQETQYF. The CDR3 DNA reads as TGCGCCAGCAGCCCCCGGCTCGGGGGCCAAGAGACCCAGTACTTC. The chain recombines TRBV5-1 with TRBJ2-5, with D maybe TRBD2 (6 bases). The V gene lost 4 bases and the J gene lost 1 base, with 14 bases spanning the gap. This CDR3 is built from 15 residues. The germline CDR1 and CDR2 sequences are SGHRS and YFSETQ.